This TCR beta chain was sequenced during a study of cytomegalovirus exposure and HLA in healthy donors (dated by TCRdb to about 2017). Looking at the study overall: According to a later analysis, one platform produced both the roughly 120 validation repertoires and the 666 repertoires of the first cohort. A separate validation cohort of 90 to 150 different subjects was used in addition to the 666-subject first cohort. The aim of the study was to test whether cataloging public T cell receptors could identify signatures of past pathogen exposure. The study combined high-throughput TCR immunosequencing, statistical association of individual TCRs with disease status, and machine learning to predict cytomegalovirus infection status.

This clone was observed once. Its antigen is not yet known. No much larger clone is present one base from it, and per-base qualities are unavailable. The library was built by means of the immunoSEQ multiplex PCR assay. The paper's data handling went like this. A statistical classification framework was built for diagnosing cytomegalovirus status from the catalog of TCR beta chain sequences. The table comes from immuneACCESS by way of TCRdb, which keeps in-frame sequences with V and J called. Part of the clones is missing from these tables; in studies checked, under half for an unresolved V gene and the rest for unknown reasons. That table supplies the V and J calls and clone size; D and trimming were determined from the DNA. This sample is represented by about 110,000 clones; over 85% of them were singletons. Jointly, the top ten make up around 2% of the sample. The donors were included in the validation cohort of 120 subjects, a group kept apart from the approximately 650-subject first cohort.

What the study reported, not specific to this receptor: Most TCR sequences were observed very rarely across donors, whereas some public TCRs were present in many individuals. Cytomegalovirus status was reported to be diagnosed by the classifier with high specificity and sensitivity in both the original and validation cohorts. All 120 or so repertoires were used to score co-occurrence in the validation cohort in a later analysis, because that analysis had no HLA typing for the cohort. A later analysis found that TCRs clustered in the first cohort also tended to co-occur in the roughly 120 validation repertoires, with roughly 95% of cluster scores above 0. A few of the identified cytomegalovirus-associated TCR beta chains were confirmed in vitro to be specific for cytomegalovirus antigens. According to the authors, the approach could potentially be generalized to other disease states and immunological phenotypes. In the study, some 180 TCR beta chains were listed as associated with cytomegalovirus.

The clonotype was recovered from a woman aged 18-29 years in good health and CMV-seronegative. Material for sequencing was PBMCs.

CDR3 protein: CASSYSIRTPNTEAFF. DNA sequence: TGTGCCAGCAGTTACTCTATCCGGACACCGAACACTGAAGCTTTCTTT. This receptor chain uses TRBV6-5 and TRBJ1-1; the D segment could be TRBD1, given 5 matching bases. V lost 0 bases and J lost 1 base; the stretch between them is 12 bases long. The CDR3 numbers 16 residues from cysteine through phenylalanine. Only CDR3 DNA is held: 48 bases, read in frame from base 1. As encoded in the germline V gene, CDR1 is MNHEY while CDR2 is SVGAGI.